This T cell receptor (beta chain) was profiled in a study of OX40 agonist ivuxolimab in advanced cancers. Whole-study findings and limits: Patients with a partial response at 0.1-3.0 mg/kg had among the lowest clonal expansion. At doses 0.1 to 3.0 mg/kg, CD4+ and CD8+ clones expanded. The authors also found low normalized T-cell clonal expansion in some nonresponders.

Comments on this clone: Its specificity is unknown.

The repertoire was sequenced with immunoSEQ multiplex PCR; TCRdb's copy has only in-frame clones and lacks some. The table has 70,000 to 95,000 clones, roughly nine tenths seen once. CDR3 size: 13 residues. CDR1 and CDR2 (germline): KGHSH, LQKENI. V was clipped by 0 bases and J by 6 bases, with 5 bases between them. The material sequenced was CD4+ or CD8+ T cells sorted from blood, taken in a trial of the OX40 agonist ivuxolimab. The TCR originated in an adult with an advanced solid tumor such as melanoma, head and neck, liver or kidney cancer. This rearrangement joins TRBV18 to TRBJ2-2; the D gene is possibly TRBD1 (5 bases). The CDR3 DNA reads TGTGCCAGCTCACCACCAGGGGCCGGGGAGCTGTTTTTT. Its protein product is CASSPPGAGELFF.